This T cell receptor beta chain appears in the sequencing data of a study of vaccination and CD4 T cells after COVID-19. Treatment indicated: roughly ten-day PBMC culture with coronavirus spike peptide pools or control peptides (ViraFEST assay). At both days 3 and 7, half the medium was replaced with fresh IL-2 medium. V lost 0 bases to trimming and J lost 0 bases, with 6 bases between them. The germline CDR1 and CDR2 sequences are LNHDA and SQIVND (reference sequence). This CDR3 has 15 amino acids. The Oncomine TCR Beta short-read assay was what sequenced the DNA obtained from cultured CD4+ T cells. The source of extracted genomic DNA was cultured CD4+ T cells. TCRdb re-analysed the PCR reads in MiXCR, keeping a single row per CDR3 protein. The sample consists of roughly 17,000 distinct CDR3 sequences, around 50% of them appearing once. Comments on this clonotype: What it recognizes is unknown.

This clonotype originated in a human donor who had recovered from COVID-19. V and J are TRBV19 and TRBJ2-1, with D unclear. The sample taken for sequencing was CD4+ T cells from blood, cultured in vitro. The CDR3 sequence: CASSIERSSYNEQFF. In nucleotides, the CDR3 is TGTGCCAGTAGTATAGAACGGAGCTCCTACAATGAGCAGTTCTTC.